Shown below are 17 T cell receptor beta chains from a single sample sequenced in a study of cytotoxic CD8 clonotypes in ibrutinib-treated CLL. Profiled with immunoSEQ multiplex PCR; TCRdb holds only in-frame clones, not every one. The top ten hold around 4.5% of the sample, which has roughly 180,000 clones, under 85% seen once. The sequencing here drew on PBMCs, taken after 24 months of ibrutinib treatment. The source of these receptors is a human donor with chronic lymphocytic leukemia.

This chain connects TRBV7-2 to TRBJ1-6; weak D call: TRBD1 (6 bases). The V gene's germline CDR1 is SGHTA and CDR2 FQGNSA. V was trimmed by 7 bases and J by 10 bases, leaving 20 bases between them. The CDR3 loop spans 15 amino acids. In DNA form, the CDR3 reads TGTGCCAGCACCGCTATCCTGCAGGGGAGGTCACCCCTCCACTTT. Protein: CASTAILQGRSPLHF.

The rearrangement joins TRBV19 to TRBJ2-4; 8 bases match TRBD2. The CDR3 covers 18 residues. Trimming at V came to 11 bases and at J to 3 bases, leaving 21 bases not matched to a gene. Germline V gene sequence: CDR1 LNHDA, CDR2 SQIVND (reference sequence). The CDR3 coding sequence is TGTGCCGTCCAGAAAGGGCCCAGCGGGAGAGGCGGCAAAAACATTCAGTACTTC. Translation gives CAVQKGPSGRGGKNIQYF.

This clone appeared a few times. This chain uses TRBV19 with TRBJ2-3, with D possibly being TRBD2 (5 bases). This CDR3 has 15 amino acids. The germline gives CDR1 LNHDA, CDR2 SQIVND (reference sequence). V was shortened by 5 bases and J by 4 bases, with 16 bases between the two germline ends. The CDR3 loop reads CASSPRGGSSDTQYF. Here the CDR3 DNA reads TGTGCCAGTAGTCCCCGAGGAGGTTCGTCAGATACGCAGTATTTT.

The rearrangement uses TRBV4-3 and TRBJ2-1, with TRBD2 matching 14 bases. V shed 1 base and J 8 bases; nucleotides not matched to a gene: 10. Germline lookup yields CDR1 LGHNA and CDR2 YSLEER. This CDR3 contains 18 residues. The CDR3 is CASSQVGTSGSVWDEQFF. The CDR3 DNA sequence: TGCGCCAGCAGCCAAGTAGGGACTAGCGGGAGTGTTTGGGATGAGCAGTTCTTC.

The chain combines TRBV5-6 with TRBJ1-3; 7 nucleotides match TRBD1. V was clipped by 4 bases and J by 0 bases; unmatched bases: 10. This CDR3 comprises 17 residues. CDR1 and CDR2 from the germline V gene are SGHDT and YYEEEE. CDR3 DNA: TGTGCCAGCAGCCTAGAGACAGGGACCTACTCTGGAAACACCATATATTTT. Translated: CASSLETGTYSGNTIYF.

The chain is built from TRBV7-2 and TRBJ1-1; D gene unclear. Germline V gene data show CDR1 as SGHTA and CDR2 as FQGNSA. Trimming removed 1 base at V and 1 base at J, with 7 bases between. This CDR3 is built from 14 residues. The CDR3 sequence is CASSLGARNTEAFF. The CDR3 region has the DNA TGTGCCAGCAGCTTAGGGGCTCGGAACACTGAAGCTTTCTTT.

The V gene is TRBV6-5, the J gene TRBJ1-4, with 9 bases matching TRBD1. Germline V gene lookup returns CDR1 MNHEY and CDR2 SVGAGI. Germline trimming cut 6 bases from V and 1 base from J; bases unmatched to any gene: 3. CDR3 length equals 15 residues. The CDR3 here is CASSQTGGTNEKLFF. CDR3 DNA: TGTGCCAGCAGCCAGACAGGGGGAACTAATGAAAAACTGTTTTTT.

The rearrangement joins TRBV5-6 to TRBJ2-7; D might be TRBD1 (5 bases). The CDR3 sequence is 14 residues long. The ends were cut back, 0 bases at V and 3 bases at J, with 10 bases in the middle. Germline assignment: CDR1 SGHDT and CDR2 YYEEEE. In nucleotides, the CDR3 is TGTGCCAGCAGCTTGGGCGACAGTTTCTACGAGCAGTACTTC. It is translated as CASSLGDSFYEQYF.

The J gene is TRBJ2-7, the V gene TRBV7-9; tentatively, D is TRBD1 (5 bases). Deletions cut 3 bases from V and 3 bases from J, with 9 bases between. The CDR3 is 13 amino acids. CDR1 SEHNR and CDR2 FQNEAQ come from the germline V gene (reference sequence). The CDR3 region has the DNA TGTGCCAGCAGCTTCCCAGGGATCTACGAGCAGTACTTC. Its protein is CASSFPGIYEQYF.

V gene TRBV28 combines with J gene TRBJ2-5; D is possibly TRBD1 (6 bases). The V end was cut by 7 bases, the J end by 5 bases, with 17 bases between. The CDR3 totals 14 residues. Looked up from germline, CDR1 is MDHEN and CDR2 is SYDVKM. CDR3: CASTYLGGVETQYF. The CDR3 nucleotides are TGTGCCAGCACCTATCTAGGGGGTGTGGAGACCCAGTACTTC.

This chain links TRBV7-6 with TRBJ1-1; D is perhaps TRBD1 (5 bases). Deletions cut 4 bases from V and 4 bases from J, with 10 bases between. The CDR3 spans 13 residues. Germline lookup yields CDR1 SGHVS and CDR2 FNYEAQ. CDR3 protein: CASSWGRGTEAFF. CDR3 coding DNA: TGTGCCAGCAGCTGGGGACGGGGCACTGAAGCTTTCTTT.

The chain is built from TRBV2 and TRBJ1-1; D is possibly TRBD1 (5 bases). V was cut by 4 bases and J by 10 bases, with 16 bases left in between. This CDR3 spans 13 amino acids. Germline V CDR1 and CDR2: SNHLY, FYNNEI. The CDR3 region has the DNA TGTGCCAGCAGTGTAGGGGAGATTGTTGCAGCTTTCTTT. Translating gives CASSVGEIVAAFF.

This rearrangement joins TRBV27 to TRBJ1-5; the D is unclear. The V end was cut by 3 bases, the J end by 6 bases, with 9 bases between. The CDR3 has 13 amino acids. CDR1 and CDR2 (germline): MNHEY, SMNVEV (reference sequence). The CDR3: CASSLSYSQPQHF. The CDR3 DNA reads TGTGCCAGCAGTTTGAGTTATAGTCAGCCCCAGCATTTT.

The chain employs TRBV5-6 and TRBJ2-1, with D perhaps assigned TRBD1 or TRBD2 (6 bases each). V lost 4 bases and J 7 bases, leaving 15 bases between the germline ends. This CDR3 contains 14 residues. CDR1 and CDR2 from the germline V gene are SGHDT and YYEEEE. The CDR3 DNA is TGTGCCAGCAGCCTCTATGGGGGGCCGAATGAGCAGTTCTTC. Translating it yields CASSLYGGPNEQFF.

This rearrangement joins TRBV5-4 to TRBJ1-2; D not certain. V lost 0 bases to trimming and J lost 5 bases, with 17 bases between them. Looked up from germline, CDR1 is SGHNT and CDR2 is YYREEE (reference sequence). The CDR3 spans 16 residues. The CDR3 loop is CASSLAGPMSAYGYTF. The CDR3 coding sequence is TGTGCCAGCAGCTTGGCCGGGCCGATGTCTGCTTATGGCTACACCTTC.

The chain couples TRBV13 to TRBJ1-1, with D possibly TRBD1 on 5 matching bases. V was shortened by 5 bases and J by 1 base, with 17 bases between the two germline ends. The CDR3 runs 16 residues. In germline, CDR1 is PRHDT, CDR2 FYEKMQ (reference sequence). The CDR3 DNA is TGTGCCAGCAGCACCGAAACAGGAGCGGGGAACACTGAAGCTTTCTTT. Translating it yields CASSTETGAGNTEAFF.

This clone has a single count. The V gene is TRBV9, the J gene TRBJ1-2; D gene uncertain. Germline values: CDR1 SGDLS, CDR2 YYNGEE. The CDR3 extends over 16 amino acids. Trimming took 3 bases from V and 0 from J, leaving 15 bases between them. CDR3 residues: CASSDAGSRPNYGYTF. Written as DNA, the CDR3 is TGTGCCAGCAGCGACGCCGGATCCCGCCCTAACTATGGCTACACCTTC.